The clone carrying this TCR beta chain was seen a handful of times. The sample comes from a study of blood T cells in healthy people across ages. Per sample, extraction of total RNA gave at least 5.5 micrograms in every case. A second PCR, run for about 7 to 11 cycles, used a sample-barcoded 5' primer plus a J-beta primer mix. Each single sample gave us at least 2.5 million CDR3-containing paired-end reads. MiXCR, run by TCRdb on the 5' RACE reads, gives a single entry per CDR3 protein. The table records over 1.5 million distinct CDR3 sequences, about 50% of them present only once. Trimming cost V 0 bases and J 6 bases; bases outside gene matches: 4. This CDR3 contains 14 residues. Germline CDR1 SEHNR, CDR2 FQNEAQ (reference sequence).

The receptor comes from a woman in her thirties or forties in good health. The sequenced material came from blood. V gene TRBV7-9 combines with J gene TRBJ1-2; 7 bases line up with TRBD1. The CDR3 protein is CASSLAGGGDGYTF. For the CDR3, the DNA is TGTGCCAGCAGCTTAGCAGGAGGGGGCGATGGCTACACCTTC.